What follows is one TCR beta chain and its context. Documented time point: patch test 1, 2 weeks after DPC sensitization. Treatment: therapeutic diphenylcyclopropenone sensitization with weekly scalp DPC. This sample stems from a study of human T cells and chemical hapten exposure. Study context: Epicutaneous patch tests delivered 0.01% DPC to the upper back, with evaluation at 6 days.

Authors' data handling: A per-sample median of about 100,000 TCRs was observed, with counts ranging from roughly 20,000 to 700,000. TCRdb re-called the RACE reads through MiXCR, storing one row per CDR3 protein. TCRdb assigned the V and J calls; the authors' analysis was not used. The sample has about 100,000 distinct CDR3 sequences; more than 9.5% are singletons. The CDR3 loop spans 17 amino acids. V was trimmed by 7 bases and J by 0 bases, leaving 19 bases between them. The germline V gene encodes CDR1 SGHAT and CDR2 FQNNGV. The TCR comes from a woman aged 35 to 49 with alopecia areata. Some clones in this sample may be carry-over from other donors' samples. The rearrangement uses TRBV11-2 and TRBJ2-1; D may correspond to TRBD1 or TRBD2 (6 bases each). The material was whole blood, obtained in connection with sensitization to the hapten diphenylcyclopropenone (DPC). CDR3 region: CASTRKRGVSSYNEQFF. CDR3 nucleotide sequence: TGTGCCAGCACCCGGAAGAGGGGGGTTAGCTCCTACAATGAGCAGTTCTTC.